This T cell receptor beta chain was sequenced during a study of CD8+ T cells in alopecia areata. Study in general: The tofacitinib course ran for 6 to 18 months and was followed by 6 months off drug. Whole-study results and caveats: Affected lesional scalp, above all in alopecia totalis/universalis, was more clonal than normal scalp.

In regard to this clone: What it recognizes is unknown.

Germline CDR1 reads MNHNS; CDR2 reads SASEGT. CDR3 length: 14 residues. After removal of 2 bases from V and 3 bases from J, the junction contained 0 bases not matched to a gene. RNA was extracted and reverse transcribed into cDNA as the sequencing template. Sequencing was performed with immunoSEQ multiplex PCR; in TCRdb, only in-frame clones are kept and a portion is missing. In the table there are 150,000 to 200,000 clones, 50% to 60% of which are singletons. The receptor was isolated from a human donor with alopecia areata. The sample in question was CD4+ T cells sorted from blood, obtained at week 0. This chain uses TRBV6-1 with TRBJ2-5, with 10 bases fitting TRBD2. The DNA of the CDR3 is TGTGCCAGCAGTGAAAGCGGGGGGGAAGAGACCCAGTACTTC. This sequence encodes CASSESGGEETQYF.